This TCR beta chain originates from a study of PD-1 blockade in classical Hodgkin lymphoma. Per germline, CDR1 SGHRS and CDR2 YFSETQ. The CDR3 contains 16 residues. V was clipped by 3 bases and J by 0 bases; unmatched bases: 4. Produced via immunoSEQ multiplex PCR; TCRdb's table is partial and in-frame only. The repertoire consists of some 49,000 clones, with around 90% occurring once and the leading ten covering 4% to 6%. Documented time point: newly diagnosed, previously untreated cHL patient sample. The chain couples TRBV5-1 to TRBJ1-3, with TRBD1 matching over 9 bases. This receptor was obtained from a human donor with classical Hodgkin lymphoma. The source material was peripheral blood mononuclear cells (PBMCs). The CDR3 DNA sequence: TGCGCCAGCAGCTGGGGGACAGGGCCCTCTGGAAACACCATATATTTT. Protein product: CASSWGTGPSGNTIYF.